The clone carrying this TCR beta chain was picked up one time. TCRdb's copy holds only in-frame clones and misses some; the assay was immunoSEQ multiplex PCR. This table has about 85,000 clones, approximately 91% appearing once. The CDR3 has 14 residues. Germline V gene lookup returns CDR1 LNHDA and CDR2 SQIVND (reference sequence). Trimming cost V 5 bases and J 5 bases; bases outside gene matches: 5. The data were taken from a study of T cell changes during pregnancy in multiple sclerosis. The V and J genes are TRBV19 and TRBJ1-5; 8 nucleotides agree with TRBD1. The material was peripheral blood, obtained in the first trimester of pregnancy. The source is a female donor with multiple sclerosis, enrolled in a pregnancy study. The CDR3 region is CASSPDRGDQPQHF. In DNA form, the CDR3 reads TGTGCCAGTAGTCCCGACAGGGGTGATCAGCCCCAGCATTTT.